This passage covers 23 T cell receptor beta chains from one sample sequenced in a study of OX40 agonist ivuxolimab in advanced cancers. Produced via immunoSEQ multiplex PCR; TCRdb's table is partial and in-frame only. This table has 40,000 to 45,000 clones, roughly 80% appearing once. This material consisted of CD4+ or CD8+ T cells sorted from blood, taken in a trial of the OX40 agonist ivuxolimab. The receptor set was obtained from an adult with an advanced solid tumor such as melanoma, head and neck, liver or kidney cancer.

CDR3 region: CASSPPGQGAIGNTIYF. CDR3 sequence (DNA): TGTGCCAGCAGCCCACCGGGACAGGGGGCAATAGGAAACACCATATATTTT. The V call is TRBV28, the J call TRBJ1-3, with 12 bases aligning to TRBD1. There are 17 residues in the CDR3. J gave up 4 bases and V 6 bases, and 10 bases lay outside the gene matches. Germline V gives CDR1 MDHEN, CDR2 SYDVKM. Full variable domain (remainder filled in from reference TRBV28 and TRBJ1-3): DVKVTQSSRYLVKRTGEKVFLECVQDMDHENMFWYRQDPGLGLRLIYFSYDVKMKEKGDIPEGYSVSREKKERFSLILESASTNQTSMYLCASSPPGQGAIGNTIYFGEGSWLTVV.

The chain has TRBV25-1 and TRBJ2-7, with D perhaps TRBD1 (6 bases). Germline values: CDR1 MGHDK, CDR2 SYGVNS. This CDR3 region has 15 residues. V was cut by 4 bases and J by 1 base, with 14 bases left in between. The CDR3 spells CASSGLGTFSYEQYF. For the CDR3, the DNA is TGTGCCAGCAGTGGGCTCGGGACATTTTCCTACGAGCAGTACTTC.

V usage is TRBV2 and J usage is TRBJ2-7; TRBD2 aligns across 12 bases. The V and J ends lost 6 bases and 3 bases, in that order; junction bases with no gene match: 15. CDR1 is SNHLY and CDR2 is FYNNEI in the germline V gene. The CDR3 has 18 amino acids. CDR3 residues: CASSGGLAGTEKIYEQYF. The CDR3 DNA sequence: TGTGCCAGCAGCGGCGGACTAGCGGGAACCGAGAAAATCTACGAGCAGTACTTC. The entire variable domain, with the rest obtained from reference TRBV2 and TRBJ2-7, is as follows: EPEVTQTPSHQVTQMGQEVILRCVPISNHLYFYWYRQILGQKVEFLVSFYNNEISEKSEIFDDQFSVERPDGSNFTLKIRSTKLEDSAMYFCASSGGLAGTEKIYEQYFGPGTRLTVT.

This clone showed up just a few times. The chain couples TRBV25-1 to TRBJ1-2, with D perhaps matching TRBD1 (6 bases). V was clipped by 7 bases and J by 5 bases, with 14 bases between them. From germline, CDR1 is MGHDK and CDR2 SYGVNS. CDR3 length: 13 amino acids. The CDR3 nucleotides read TGTGCCAGCAAGGCAGGGGCGGGTTATGGCTACACCTTC. Protein sequence: CASKAGAGYGYTF.

J is TRBJ2-7 and V is TRBV6-5; D is unclear. V lost 0 bases and J lost 4, with 7 bases in between. CDR1 MNHEY and CDR2 SVGAGI come from the germline V gene. This CDR3 is built from 13 residues. The CDR3 is CASSYSEIYEQYF. DNA of the CDR3: TGTGCCAGCAGTTACTCAGAGATTTACGAGCAGTACTTC.

This chain uses TRBV9 with TRBJ2-2; D perhaps matches TRBD2 (6 bases). The V and J ends lost 5 bases and 2 bases respectively, with 10 bases between them. This CDR3 has 14 amino acids. Germline CDR1 reads SGDLS; CDR2 reads YYNGEE. This CDR3 reads CASRNSGNTGELFF. CDR3 nucleotide sequence: TGTGCCAGCAGGAATAGCGGCAACACCGGGGAGCTGTTTTTT.

CDR3 sequence reads: CASSVAGTGGVGTDTQYF. In DNA, the CDR3 is TGTGCCAGCAGCGTAGCCGGGACAGGGGGCGTAGGGACAGATACGCAGTATTTT. The chain couples TRBV9 to TRBJ2-3; 12 bases are a match to TRBD1. The CDR3 spans 18 residues. The germline CDR1 and CDR2 sequences are SGDLS and YYNGEE. Losses at the gene ends were 0 bases for V and 3 bases for J; bases not matched to a gene: 8.

The rearrangement uses TRBV12-5 and TRBJ2-3; the match to TRBD2 covers 8 bases. Germline assignment: CDR1 LGHNT and CDR2 FRNRAP. This CDR3 comprises 16 residues. The V and J ends lost 1 base and 3 bases, in that order; junction bases with no gene match: 6. CDR3 sequence (DNA): TGTGCTAGTGGTTTGGGGGTAACTAGCGGAACAGATACGCAGTATTTT. Amino acid sequence: CASGLGVTSGTDTQYF.

The chain carries TRBV19 and TRBJ1-2; 7 bases match TRBD1. The CDR3 is 13 residues long. With V trimmed by 3 bases and J by 4 bases, 2 bases remained unmatched. Per germline, CDR1 LNHDA and CDR2 SQIVND (reference sequence). The CDR3 loop reads CASSIRDSYGYTF. CDR3 nucleotide sequence: TGTGCCAGTAGTATTCGGGACAGCTATGGCTACACCTTC.

The V gene is TRBV28, the J gene TRBJ2-5; D remains unclear. The germline V gene has CDR1 MDHEN and CDR2 SYDVKM. This CDR3 spans 10 amino acids. The CDR3 nucleotides read TGTGCTTCCGGAGTGAGGACCCAGTACTTC. Protein sequence: CASGVRTQYF.

J is TRBJ1-1 and V is TRBV19, with D tentatively TRBD1 (5 bases). CDR3 size: 15 residues. Trimming took off 6 bases at V and 0 bases at J, with 14 bases between the two ends. Germline V gene sequence: CDR1 LNHDA, CDR2 SQIVND (reference sequence). CDR3 DNA: TGTGCCAGTAGCGCCCAGGGCGGCTTGAACACTGAAGCTTTCTTT. Translation gives CASSAQGGLNTEAFF.

This sequence joins TRBV28 and TRBJ2-1; TRBD2 matches 12 bases. The germline V gene encodes CDR1 MDHEN and CDR2 SYDVKM. This CDR3 contains 17 residues. After removal of 3 bases from V and 2 bases from J, the junction contained 5 bases not matched to a gene. The CDR3, as DNA: TGTGCCAGCAGTTTCCTAGCGGGAGGGCTCACCTACAATGAGCAGTTCTTC. Protein: CASSFLAGGLTYNEQFF.

There are a few counts of this clone. This chain uses TRBV6-1 with TRBJ2-7; 11 bases line up with TRBD2. After removal of 7 bases from V and 5 bases from J, the junction contained 7 bases not matched to a gene. CDR1 is MNHNS, CDR2 SASEGT, per germline. CDR3 length: 14 residues. This chain's CDR3 is CASTAIAGGNEQYF. For the CDR3, the DNA is TGTGCCAGCACCGCGATAGCGGGAGGGAACGAGCAGTACTTC.

The chain combines TRBV28 with TRBJ2-2; TRBD2 aligns across 12 bases. V lost 3 bases, J lost 6 bases, and 5 bases stayed unmatched. Germline V CDR1 and CDR2: MDHEN, SYDVKM. CDR3 size: 16 residues. The CDR3 sequence: CASSFGLAGSSGELFF. CDR3 coding DNA: TGTGCCAGCAGTTTCGGACTAGCGGGATCTTCCGGGGAGCTGTTTTTT.

V gene TRBV6-1 combines with J gene TRBJ2-3, with 7 bases aligning to TRBD2. This CDR3 spans 14 amino acids. In germline, CDR1 is MNHNS, CDR2 SASEGT. V shed 3 bases and J 4 bases; nucleotides not matched to a gene: 4. CDR3 sequence: CASSDWGRADTQYF. The CDR3 DNA is TGTGCCAGCAGTGATTGGGGGAGGGCAGATACGCAGTATTTT.

The rearrangement uses TRBV4-1 and TRBJ1-6; tentatively, D is TRBD1 (5 bases). The CDR3 sequence is 16 residues long. Germline CDR1 and CDR2: MGHRA and YSYEKL. V dropped 7 bases and J dropped 2 bases, with 15 bases sitting between them. DNA of the CDR3: TGCGCCAGCACCACAGACCAGGGCGCCTATAATTCACCCCTCCACTTT. Amino acid sequence: CASTTDQGAYNSPLHF.

This chain links TRBV11-2 with TRBJ1-1; weak D call: TRBD1 (5 bases). V lost 5 bases and J 0 bases, leaving 13 bases between the germline ends. CDR1 SGHAT and CDR2 FQNNGV come from the germline V gene. The CDR3 contains 15 residues. Written as DNA, the CDR3 is TGTGCCAGCAGCCGAGGGGACGTAATGAACACTGAAGCTTTCTTT. Protein sequence: CASSRGDVMNTEAFF.

This clone was found once. CDR3 sequence reads: CASSEGTGTSYNEQFF. The CDR3 region has the DNA TGTGCCAGCAGTGAGGGGACAGGTACCTCCTACAATGAGCAGTTCTTC. The chain couples TRBV2 to TRBJ2-1; 8 bases match TRBD1. Germline values: CDR1 SNHLY, CDR2 FYNNEI. The V gene end was trimmed by 3 bases and the J gene end by 0 bases; junction bases not matched to a gene: 4. CDR3 length: 16 residues. Full variable domain (rest looked up from reference TRBV2 and TRBJ2-1): EPEVTQTPSHQVTQMGQEVILRCVPISNHLYFYWYRQILGQKVEFLVSFYNNEISEKSEIFDDQFSVERPDGSNFTLKIRSTKLEDSAMYFCASSEGTGTSYNEQFFGPGTRLTVL.

The gene calls are TRBV9 and TRBJ2-2; TRBD2 agrees at 8 bases. The CDR3 covers 15 residues. V lost 3 bases to trimming and J lost 6 bases; unmatched junction nucleotides: 7. Germline CDR1 is SGDLS and CDR2 is YYNGEE. CDR3 coding DNA: TGTGCCAGCAGCGCCAGCGGGAGTTTCCCCGGGGAGCTGTTTTTT. This encodes CASSASGSFPGELFF.

V and J are TRBV5-1 and TRBJ1-1; D ambiguous. V was pared by 1 base and J by 0 bases, with 10 bases between. CDR1 and CDR2 from the germline V gene are SGHRS and YFSETQ. The CDR3 consists of 15 residues. CDR3 nucleotide sequence: TGCGCCAGCAGCTTGAGCGGCCAGATGAACACTGAAGCTTTCTTT. Its protein product is CASSLSGQMNTEAFF.

The rearrangement joins TRBV18 to TRBJ1-4; 7 positions match TRBD1. This CDR3 has 15 residues. CDR1 and CDR2 (germline): KGHSH, LQKENI. V lost 5 bases to trimming and J lost 3 bases; unmatched junction nucleotides: 6. The chain's CDR3 is CASSSNRGPNEKLFF. The CDR3 DNA is TGTGCCAGCTCATCCAACAGGGGACCTAATGAAAAACTGTTTTTT.

CDR3 DNA sequence: TGTGCCAGCAGCCTCAACTTACGAACCGGGACTCTCTACGAGCAGTACTTC. Residues: CASSLNLRTGTLYEQYF. The chain joins TRBV13 to TRBJ2-7; possible D gene TRBD2, 6 bases. There are 17 residues in the CDR3. Germline V CDR1 and CDR2: PRHDT, FYEKMQ (reference sequence). Trimming stripped 5 bases from V and 3 bases from J, with 23 bases between.

This chain connects TRBV28 to TRBJ2-3; D is perhaps TRBD2 (6 bases). This CDR3 has 14 residues. Between the trimmed V and J ends, which lost 2 bases and 0 bases, there was a span of 6 bases. Germline CDR1 MDHEN, CDR2 SYDVKM. In DNA, the CDR3 is TGTGCCAGCAGTTTAGGGACTAGCACAGATACGCAGTATTTT. Translated: CASSLGTSTDTQYF.